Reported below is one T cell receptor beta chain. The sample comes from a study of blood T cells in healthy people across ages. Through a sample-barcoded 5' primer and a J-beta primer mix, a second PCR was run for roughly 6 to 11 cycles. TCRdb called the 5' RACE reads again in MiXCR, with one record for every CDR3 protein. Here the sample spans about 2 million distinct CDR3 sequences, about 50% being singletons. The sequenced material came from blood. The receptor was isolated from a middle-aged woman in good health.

The CDR3 region is CASNLLRAGYGYTF. In nucleotides, the CDR3 is TGTGCCAGCAACCTTCTCCGCGCAGGGTATGGCTACACCTTC. V is TRBV2 and J is TRBJ1-2; D is possibly TRBD1 (5 bases). The V end was cut by 7 bases, the J end by 5 bases, with 17 bases between. From germline, CDR1 is SNHLY and CDR2 FYNNEI. CDR3 size: 14 residues.